What follows are 10 T cell receptor beta chains derived from one specimen sequenced in a study of blood T cells in healthy people across ages. It was with a sample-barcoded 5' primer and a J-beta primer mix that a second PCR of roughly 6 to 12 cycles was run. TCRdb analysed the 5' RACE reads with MiXCR anew, one entry per CDR3 protein. The sample shows approximately 810,000 distinct CDR3 sequences, 29% of them seen only once. The sequencing sample was made of blood. These receptors originate from a woman older than 75 in good health.

The gene calls are TRBV14 and TRBJ1-1; D unresolved. Germline CDR1 reads SGHDN; CDR2 reads FVKESK. V was cut by 1 base and J by 4 bases, with 10 bases left in between. The CDR3 consists of 14 residues. CDR3: CASSQARVPTEAFF. The CDR3 DNA sequence: TGTGCCAGCAGCCAAGCGCGGGTCCCCACTGAAGCTTTCTTT.

This clonotype was seen more than once but under ten times. A much larger clone differs by one base, so this may be a read error. The rearrangement joins TRBV6-5 to TRBJ2-5; TRBD1 is a possible D gene (5 bases). Germline V gene sequence: CDR1 MNHEY, CDR2 SVGAGI. The CDR3 length is 15 residues. The V and J ends lost 0 bases and 11 bases respectively, with 19 bases between them. Here the CDR3 DNA reads TGTGCCAGCAGTTACTCGGGCAGGGTCGGAAATGAGCAGTACTTC. It yields the protein CASSYSGRVGNEQYF.

This clonotype was counted many times. This chain connects TRBV6-1 to TRBJ1-2; D call uncertain. The CDR3 spans 14 residues. The V gene lost 6 bases and the J gene lost 8 bases, with 19 bases spanning the gap. CDR1 and CDR2 (germline): MNHNS, SASEGT. As DNA, the CDR3 is TGTGCCAGCAGCTCACGAACCCTCTCCAAAGGCTACACCTTC. This gives the protein CASSSRTLSKGYTF.

The chain is built from TRBV7-2 and TRBJ2-1; weak D call: TRBD2 (7 bases). In germline, CDR1 is SGHTA, CDR2 FQGNSA. CDR3 size: 17 residues. The V and J ends lost 1 base and 0 bases respectively, with 13 bases between them. As DNA, the CDR3 is TGTGCCAGCAGCTTAGTTGGCGGGGGACACTCCTACAATGAGCAGTTCTTC. Its translation is CASSLVGGGHSYNEQFF.

Remarks on this clonotype: This may be a read error: a much more frequent sequence differs by one nucleotide. This chain uses TRBV5-1 with TRBJ2-7, with 11 bases fitting TRBD1. This CDR3 comprises 15 residues. In germline, CDR1 is SGHRS, CDR2 YFSETQ. V trimming: 4 bases; J trimming: 7 bases; junction bases outside the gene matches: 10. The CDR3 protein is CASSTGQGAWNEQYF. Here the CDR3 DNA reads TGCGCCAGCAGCACTGGACAGGGGGCGTGGAATGAGCAGTACTTC.

As concerns this clonotype: The junction differs from germline at one of its ends, possibly a read error. CDR3 in DNA: TGTGCCTGCAGCGCGAAGCCCTACGAGCAGTACTTC. Translating it yields CACSAKPYEQYF. V gene TRBV7-2 combines with J gene TRBJ2-7; the D is unclear. CDR3 length: 12 amino acids. CDR1 is SGHTA and CDR2 is FQGNSA in the germline V gene.

The table lists this clonotype with many counts. The J gene is TRBJ2-7, the V gene TRBV3-1; D remains ambiguous. Germline CDR1 is LGHDT and CDR2 is YNNKEL (reference sequence). V was pared by 5 bases and J by 3 bases, with 5 bases between. CDR3 length: 11 amino acids. The CDR3 is CASSNRYEQYF. As DNA, the CDR3 is TGTGCCAGCAGCAATCGCTACGAGCAGTACTTC.

This clonotype occurred many times. The chain is built from TRBV10-3 and TRBJ1-6; 7 bases map to TRBD1. V gave up 2 bases and J gave up 5 bases; unmatched junction bases: 3. The germline gives CDR1 ENHRY, CDR2 SYGVKD. This CDR3 comprises 15 residues. This chain's CDR3 is CAISERGQNNSPLHF. Written as DNA, the CDR3 is TGTGCCATCAGTGAGAGGGGACAGAATAATTCACCCCTCCACTTT.

The sample holds many counts of this clonotype. The genes are TRBV20-1 and TRBJ2-7; TRBD1 agrees at 8 bases. V lost 5 bases and J lost 3; bases outside the gene matches: 6. CDR1 is DFQATT, CDR2 SNEGSKA, per germline (reference sequence). This CDR3 is built from 13 residues. As DNA, the CDR3 is TGCAGTGCTGGGGACAGGACCTTCTACGAGCAGTACTTC. Translating gives CSAGDRTFYEQYF.

About this clonotype: A much larger clone differs by one base, so this may be a read error. The V gene is TRBV20-1, the J gene TRBJ1-5; the D gene is possibly TRBD1 (6 bases). Germline CDR1 reads DFQATT; CDR2 reads SNEGSKA (reference sequence). The CDR3 consists of 12 residues. The CDR3 is CSTRAGEQPQHF. The CDR3 nucleotides are TGCAGTACTAGAGCAGGGGAACAGCCCCAGCATTTT.